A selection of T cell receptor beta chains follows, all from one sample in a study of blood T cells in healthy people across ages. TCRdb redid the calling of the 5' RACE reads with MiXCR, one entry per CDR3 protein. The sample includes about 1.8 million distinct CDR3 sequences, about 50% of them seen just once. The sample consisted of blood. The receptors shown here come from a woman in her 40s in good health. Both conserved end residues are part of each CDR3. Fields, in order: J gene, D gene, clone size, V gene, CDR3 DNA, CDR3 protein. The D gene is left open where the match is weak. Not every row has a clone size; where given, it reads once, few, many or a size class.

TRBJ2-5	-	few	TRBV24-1	TGTGCCACCAGTGATGTCCAGGGATTTGAGGAGACCCAGTACTTC	CATSDVQGFEETQYF
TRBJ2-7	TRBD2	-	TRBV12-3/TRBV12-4	TGTGCCAGCAGTGACAGACTAGCGGGGGCCTACGAGCAGTACTTC	CASSDRLAGAYEQYF
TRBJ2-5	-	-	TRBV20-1	TGCAGTGTTAGGGGGTCGACCAGCCTACAAGAGACCCAGTACTTC	CSVRGSTSLQETQYF
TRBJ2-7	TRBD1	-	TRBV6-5	TGTGCCAGCAGTCCTACCGGACAGGGGGACTACGAGCAGTACTTC	CASSPTGQGDYEQYF
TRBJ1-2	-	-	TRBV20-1	TGCAGTGCCATCCCCAGCTATGGCTACACCTTC	CSAIPSYGYTF
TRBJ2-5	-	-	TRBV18	TGTGCCAGCTCACGACTACGACAGATGGGCCAAGAGACCCAGTACTTC	CASSRLRQMGQETQYF
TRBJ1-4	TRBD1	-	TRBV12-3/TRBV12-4	TGTGCCAGCAGTACTCGACAGGGACGGGATGAAAAACTGTTTTTT	CASSTRQGRDEKLFF
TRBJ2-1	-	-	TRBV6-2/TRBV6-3	TGTGCCAGCAGGCCTACCCAAAGGGGGAAGAGATCCTACAATGAGCGGTTCTTC	CASRPTQRGKRSYNERFF
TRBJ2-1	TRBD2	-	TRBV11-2	TGTGCCAGCAGCTCATCCCCCGGAGGACTAGCGGGAGCCCAGCTTAGATACAATGAGCAGTTCTTC	CASSSSPGGLAGAQLRYNEQFF
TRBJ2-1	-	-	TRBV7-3	TGTGCCAGCAGCTTATCCCTACGGGGCGGAGGAGAGACCCAGTTCTTC	CASSLSLRGGGETQFF
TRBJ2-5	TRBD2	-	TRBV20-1	TGCAGTGCTAGAGTCACTAGCGGGCAAGAGACCCAGTACTTC	CSARVTSGQETQYF
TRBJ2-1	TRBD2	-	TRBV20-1	TGCAGTGCTAGGCTGAGCGGGGCCAATGAGCAGTTCTTC	CSARLSGANEQFF
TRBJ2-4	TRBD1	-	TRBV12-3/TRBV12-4	TGTGCCAGCAGGAATGGACAGGGGGCTCACATTCAGTACTTC	CASRNGQGAHIQYF
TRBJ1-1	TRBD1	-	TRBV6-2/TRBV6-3	TGTGCCAGCAGTTACGTTTACCGGGACAGGCCCACTGAAGCTTTCTTT	CASSYVYRDRPTEAFF
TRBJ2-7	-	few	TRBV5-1	TGCGCCAGCAGCTACTACGACAGGCCACCACCCTACGAGCAGTACTTC	CASSYYDRPPPYEQYF
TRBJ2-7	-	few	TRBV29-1	TGCAGCGCTATGCGGACAGTCCCCTACGAGCAGTACTTC	CSAMRTVPYEQYF
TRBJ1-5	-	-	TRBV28	TGTGCCAGCAGCCCACCGACCGGGGCAGAGAACAATCAGCCCCAGCATTTT	CASSPPTGAENNQPQHF
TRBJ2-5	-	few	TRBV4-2	TGTGCCAGCAGCCAAGAGACTTGGGGGGCCGGGACCCAGTACTTC	CASSQETWGAGTQYF
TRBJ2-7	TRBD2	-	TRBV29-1	TGCAGCGCAGTCTCCTTCATAGCGGGGGGTGCCTACGAGCAGTACTTC	CSAVSFIAGGAYEQYF
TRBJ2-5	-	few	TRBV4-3	TGCGCCAGCAGCCAAGAATGGGGGTTCGGGACCCAGTACTTC	CASSQEWGFGTQYF
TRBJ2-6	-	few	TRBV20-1	TGCAGTGCTGAGGAGAACTCTGGGGCCAACGTCCTGACTTTC	CSAEENSGANVLTF
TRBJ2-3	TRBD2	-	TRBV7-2	TGTGCCAGCAGCTTACCAATAAGCGGGGGGGCATCTCGTCAGTATTTT	CASSLPISGGASRQYF
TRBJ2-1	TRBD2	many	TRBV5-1	TGCGCCAGCAGCTTGCAATCTAGCGGGGGCAATGAGCAGTTCTTC	CASSLQSSGGNEQFF
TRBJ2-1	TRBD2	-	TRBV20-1	TGCAGTGCTAGAGATCCCGCTAGCGGGGCTGCTAATGAGCAGTTCTTC	CSARDPASGAANEQFF
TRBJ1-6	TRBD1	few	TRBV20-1	TGCAGTGCTAGAGTATTCACAGGGGGAAATTCACCCCTCCACTTT	CSARVFTGGNSPLHF
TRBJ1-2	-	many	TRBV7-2	TGTGCCAGCAGCTTAGTTAGCTATGGCTACACCTTC	CASSLVSYGYTF
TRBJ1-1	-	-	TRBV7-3	TGTGCCAGCAGCATCGTCTACAGTTGGTTTGGGATGAACACGGAAGCTTTCTTT	CASSIVYSWFGMNTEAFF
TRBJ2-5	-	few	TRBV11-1	TGTGCCAGCAGCTTAGCGCCGGGCTACCCCCAGGAGACCCAGTACTTC	CASSLAPGYPQETQYF
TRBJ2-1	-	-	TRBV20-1	TGCAGTGCGGACGGGGTGTGGGTGCAGTTCTTC	CSADGVWVQFF
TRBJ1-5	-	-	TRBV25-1	TGTGCCAGCGGAGAGGCGGGGGCCAATCAGCCCCAGCATTTT	CASGEAGANQPQHF
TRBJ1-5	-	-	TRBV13	TGTGCCAGCAGCCTAGGACGGTATCAGCCCCAGCATTTT	CASSLGRYQPQHF
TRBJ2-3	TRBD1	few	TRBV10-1	TGCGCCAGCAGTGATGGGACAGGGTGGGAGTATTTT	CASSDGTGWEYF
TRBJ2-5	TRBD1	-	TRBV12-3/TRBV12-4	TGTGCCAGCAGTTTAAACAGGGGCTTCCAAGAGACCCAGTACTTC	CASSLNRGFQETQYF
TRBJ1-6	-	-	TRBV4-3	TGCGCCAGCAGCCAAGATTTTACGGGGTTAGGGCCTCCCCTCCACTTT	CASSQDFTGLGPPLHF
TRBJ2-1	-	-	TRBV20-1	TGCAGTGCTACGTACACTAGCCCCAATGAGCAGTTCTTC	CSATYTSPNEQFF
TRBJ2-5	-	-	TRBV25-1	TGTGCCAGCAGTGGAGCTGGGGTGGGAGAGACCCAGTACTTC	CASSGAGVGETQYF
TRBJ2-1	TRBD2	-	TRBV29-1	TGCAGCGCCAGCGGGGGCGGGCAAAAAAATGAGCAGTTCTTC	CSASGGGQKNEQFF
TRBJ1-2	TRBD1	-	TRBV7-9	TGTGCCAGCAGCCTAGGGGGCTTTGAACAGCTCTACGGCTACACCTTC	CASSLGGFEQLYGYTF
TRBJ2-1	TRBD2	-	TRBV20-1	TGCAGTGCCCCTAGCGGGTCGAGCTCCTACAATGAGCAGTTCTTC	CSAPSGSSSYNEQFF
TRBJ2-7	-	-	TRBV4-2	TGTGCCAGCAGCCAATCCGGGGCCATCTTTTTCTATGAGCAGTACTTC	CASSQSGAIFFYEQYF
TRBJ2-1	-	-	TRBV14	TGTGCCAGCAGAGCATCAGGGAGAGATTACAATGAGCAGTTCTTC	CASRASGRDYNEQFF
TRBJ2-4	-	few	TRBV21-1	TGTGCCAGCAGCAAAAACGGCAGAAAAAACATTCAGTACTTC	CASSKNGRKNIQYF
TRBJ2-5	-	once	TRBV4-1	TGCGCCAGCAGCCTCCTAACCAGGGGCCAGAATGAGCAGTACTTC	CASSLLTRGQNEQYF
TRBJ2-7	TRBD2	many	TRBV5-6	TGTGCCAGCAGTCCGGGACTATCCTCCTACGAGCAGTACTTC	CASSPGLSSYEQYF
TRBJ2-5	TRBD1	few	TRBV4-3	TGCGCCAGCAGCCAAGATATGGACAGGGCCGGCGAGACCCAGTACTTC	CASSQDMDRAGETQYF
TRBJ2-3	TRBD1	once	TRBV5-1	TGCGCCAGCAGGGTCCGGGACAGAGGGCCGGTAGATACGCAGTATTTT	CASRVRDRGPVDTQYF
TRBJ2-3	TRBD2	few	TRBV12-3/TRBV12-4	TGTGCCAGCAGTCATTTTGCGGGGGACACAGATACGCAGTATTTT	CASSHFAGDTDTQYF
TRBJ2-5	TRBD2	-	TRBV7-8	TGTGCCAGCAGCTTCGGTGTGGGACTAGCGGGGGTAGAGACCCAGTACTTC	CASSFGVGLAGVETQYF
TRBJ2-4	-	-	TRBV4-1	TGCGCCAGCAGCCAAGAGCAGATTCGAATAGCCAAAAACATTCAGTACTTC	CASSQEQIRIAKNIQYF
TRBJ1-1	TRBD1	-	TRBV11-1	TGTGCCAGCAACGGATGGGGACAGCCTAATGAAGCTTTCTTT	CASNGWGQPNEAFF
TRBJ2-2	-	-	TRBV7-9	TGTGCCAGCAGCGAACTTACCGGGGAGCTGTTTTTT	CASSELTGELFF
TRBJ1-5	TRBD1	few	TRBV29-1	TGCAGCGTTGGATTGGGACAGGGGATCGGGCCCCAGCATTTT	CSVGLGQGIGPQHF